This TCR beta chain was captured in a study of cytomegalovirus exposure and HLA in healthy donors. Whole-study context: A preliminary data release comprised around 90 million unique TCRs obtained from HLA-typed donors. Overall study findings and caveats: The study carried out a later analysis of TCR beta sequences. It associated approximately 17,000 of them with specific HLA alleles at a false discovery rate of 0.05.

The PCR contained 60 Vbeta and 13 Jbeta primers. Method: immunoSEQ multiplex PCR; TCRdb's copy keeps in-frame clones and lacks some. The profile covers some 70,000 clones, with around 64% appearing a single time and 3% to 3.5% taken by the ten largest. Trimming removed 0 bases from V and 5 bases from J, with 11 bases in between. Germline V CDR1 and CDR2: MNHEY, SVGAGI. The length of the CDR3 is 15 residues. In regard to this clone: No antigen is known for it.

This chain connects TRBV6-5 to TRBJ1-3, with D tentatively TRBD1 (5 bases). What was sequenced was PBMCs. The source of this sequence is a woman in her fifties or sixties in good health and CMV-seronegative. The CDR3: CASSYSNPGRNTIYF. The CDR3 DNA follows: TGTGCCAGCAGTTACTCGAACCCAGGGAGAAACACCATATATTTT.